A single sample gave rise to the 16 T cell receptor beta chains below, sequenced in a study of T-cell reconstitution after alpha-beta-depleted transplantation in children. It was with unique molecular identifiers that the TCRbeta library was prepared. TCRdb re-called the PCR reads through MiXCR, storing one row per CDR3 protein. The sample includes 280,000 or so distinct CDR3 sequences, around a tenth of them seen just once. Source: peripheral blood, taken 180 days after TCRalphabeta/CD19-depleted stem cell transplant. All receptors derive from a male patient aged 2 to 9 who had a stem cell transplant for chronic granulomatous disease, so the T cells may come from the graft donor.

This clonotype was detected many times. J is TRBJ1-2 and V is TRBV4-3; tentatively, D is TRBD1 (6 bases). V shed 0 bases and J shed 8 bases, with 10 bases lying between them. Looked up from germline, CDR1 is LGHNA and CDR2 is YSLEER. The length of the CDR3 is 13 residues. The CDR3 coding sequence is TGCGCCAGCAGCCAAGATCAGGGGCAGGGCTACACCTTC. This encodes CASSQDQGQGYTF.

Many counts were recorded for this clonotype. This chain connects TRBV5-1 to TRBJ2-7; D might be TRBD1 (6 bases). The length of the CDR3 is 15 residues. Trimming left V 4 bases short and J 0 bases short, with 14 bases between. In germline, CDR1 is SGHRS, CDR2 YFSETQ. Here the CDR3 reads CASSGTGFPSYEQYF. The CDR3, as DNA: TGCGCCAGCAGCGGTACAGGGTTTCCCTCCTACGAGCAGTACTTC.

This clonotype has a count of ten or more. The chain links TRBV15 to TRBJ2-7, with TRBD1 matching 9 bases. Trimming cost V 1 base and J 5 bases; bases outside gene matches: 6. Germline V gene sequence: CDR1 LNHNV, CDR2 YYDKDF (reference sequence). The CDR3 contains 15 residues. DNA for the CDR3: TGTGCCACCAGCAGAGTATCGACAGGGGGTGACGAGCAGTACTTC. Translated: CATSRVSTGGDEQYF. Using reference TRBV15 and TRBJ2-7 for the parts outside the CDR3, the full variable domain is DAMVIQNPRYQVTQFGKPVTLSCSQTLNHNVMYWYQQKSSQAPKLLFHYYDKDFNNEADTPDNFQSRRPNTSFCFLDIRSPGLGDTAMYLCATSRVSTGGDEQYFGPGTRLTVT.

This clonotype was counted at least ten times. This rearrangement joins TRBV18 to TRBJ1-3; unclear D gene. CDR3 length: 14 residues. Germline V gives CDR1 KGHSH, CDR2 LQKENI. Between the trimmed V and J ends, which lost 3 bases and 4 bases, there was a span of 10 bases. For the CDR3, the DNA is TGTGCCAGCTCACCCCTGGATAGGGGAAACACCATATATTTT. Its protein product is CASSPLDRGNTIYF.

This clonotype was seen ten or more times. This chain connects TRBV29-1 to TRBJ2-3; D not certain. Trimming stripped 4 bases from V and 2 bases from J, with 10 bases between. The germline V gene encodes CDR1 SQVTM and CDR2 ANQGSEA. The CDR3 runs 13 residues. CDR3 sequence: CSVGLRLTDTQYF. The CDR3 nucleotides are TGCAGCGTTGGGCTCCGCCTCACAGATACGCAGTATTTT.

This clonotype was seen many times. The gene calls are TRBV7-6 and TRBJ2-3, with 11 bases identical to TRBD1. In germline, CDR1 is SGHVS, CDR2 FNYEAQ. The CDR3 is 19 residues long. Germline trimming cut 0 bases from V and 3 bases from J; bases unmatched to any gene: 11. As DNA, the CDR3 is TGTGCCAGCAGCTTAGCCCACTGGAGGACAGGGGGCGAGACAGATACGCAGTATTTT. Translating it yields CASSLAHWRTGGETDTQYF.

The table lists this clonotype with many counts. The chain couples TRBV5-1 to TRBJ2-3; the match to TRBD2 covers 8 bases. Germline trimming cut 6 bases from V and 6 bases from J; bases unmatched to any gene: 9. This CDR3 region has 14 residues. Germline V gene lookup returns CDR1 SGHRS and CDR2 YFSETQ. The CDR3 region is CASTRGGLEDTQYF. In DNA, the CDR3 is TGCGCCAGCACCCGGGGGGGGCTCGAGGATACGCAGTATTTT.

This clonotype was recorded at least ten times. This chain joins TRBV12-3 or TRBV12-4 and TRBJ2-5; 7 bases are a match to TRBD1. The CDR3 extends over 14 amino acids. Unmatched junction bases numbered 4, after V lost 5 bases and J lost 1 base. CDR3 loop: CASSRDRTQETQYF. The CDR3 DNA sequence: TGTGCCAGCAGTCGGGACAGAACCCAAGAGACCCAGTACTTC.

This clonotype was observed a handful of times. A much larger clone differs by one base, so this may be a read error. The chain links TRBV12-3 or TRBV12-4 to TRBJ2-3; the match to TRBD1 covers 10 bases. This CDR3 spans 19 amino acids. The CDR3 sequence: CARSSGQGGAGVRTDTQYF. The CDR3, as DNA: TGTGCCCGCAGCTCCGGACAGGGGGGAGCGGGCGTTCGCACAGATACGCAGTATTTT.

This clonotype was seen many times. The J gene is TRBJ1-1, the V gene TRBV7-6; 7 bases match TRBD1. Looked up from germline, CDR1 is SGHVS and CDR2 is FNYEAQ. Unmatched junction bases numbered 0, after V lost 1 base and J lost 1 base. The CDR3 is 14 residues long. CDR3 sequence (DNA): TGTGCCAGCAGCTTAGGGACAGGGAACACTGAAGCTTTCTTT. Its protein is CASSLGTGNTEAFF.

This clonotype was counted ten times or more. The V and J genes are TRBV20-1 and TRBJ1-6; 8 nucleotides agree with TRBD1. The CDR3 consists of 15 residues. Germline CDR1 DFQATT, CDR2 SNEGSKA (reference sequence). V was pared by 6 bases and J by 0 bases, with 4 bases of the junction left unmatched. CDR3 sequence (DNA): TGCAGTGCCCCTACAGGGGGCTCCTATAATTCACCCCTCCACTTT. The encoded protein is CSAPTGGSYNSPLHF.

V and J are TRBV4-3 and TRBJ2-4, with TRBD1 as a possible D gene (5 bases). CDR1 and CDR2 (germline): LGHNA, YSLEER. This CDR3 contains 15 residues. The germline V and J ends were trimmed by 0 bases and 7 bases, with 13 bases remaining between them. This CDR3 reads CASSQDLQVSNIQYF. CDR3 in DNA: TGCGCCAGCAGCCAAGATTTACAGGTTAGCAACATTCAGTACTTC.

This clonotype appeared many times. The chain is built from TRBV7-9 and TRBJ1-1; D remains ambiguous. The germline V gene encodes CDR1 SEHNR and CDR2 FQNEAQ (reference sequence). Trimming removed 0 bases from V and 14 bases from J, with 19 bases in between. This CDR3 has 14 residues. The CDR3 DNA reads TGTGCCAGCAGCTTAGCGTCGGACGGACTAGGTCGCTTCTTT. Its protein is CASSLASDGLGRFF.

V usage is TRBV19 and J usage is TRBJ2-2, with 8 bases fitting TRBD2. The V and J ends lost 6 bases and 6 bases, in that order; junction bases with no gene match: 9. The CDR3 is 15 residues long. Germline V gives CDR1 LNHDA, CDR2 SQIVND (reference sequence). CDR3 nucleotide sequence: TGTGCCAGTAGCAGGACTAGCCCCAACCCCGGGGAGCTGTTTTTT. It yields the protein CASSRTSPNPGELFF.

The V and J genes are TRBV7-9 and TRBJ2-5, with D maybe TRBD2 (5 bases). Looked up from germline, CDR1 is SEHNR and CDR2 is FQNEAQ (reference sequence). The CDR3 runs 13 residues. Trimming stripped 5 bases from V and 2 bases from J, with 9 bases between. Here the CDR3 DNA reads TGTGCCAGCAGCGTCGGGAATCAAGAGACCCAGTACTTC. It yields the protein CASSVGNQETQYF.

At least ten counts were recorded for this clonotype. The CDR3 protein is CASSLVADYNEQFF. The CDR3 bases are TGCGCCAGCAGCTTGGTGGCAGATTACAATGAGCAGTTCTTC. The chain carries TRBV5-1 and TRBJ2-1; D gene unclear. The germline gives CDR1 SGHRS, CDR2 YFSETQ. The ends were cut back, 0 bases at V and 4 bases at J, with 8 bases in the middle. The CDR3 sequence is 14 residues long. The full variable domain, rest sourced from reference TRBV5-1 and TRBJ2-1, is KAGVTQTPRYLIKTRGQQVTLSCSPISGHRSVSWYQQTPGQGLQFLFEYFSETQRNKGNFPGRFSGRQFSNSRSEMNVSTLELGDSALYLCASSLVADYNEQFFGPGTRLTVL.